Shown below are 2 T cell receptor beta chains from a single sample sequenced in a study of spatial heterogeneity in lung cancer. TCRdb passed the 5' RACE reads through MiXCR, listing each CDR3 protein once. The sample has about 120,000 distinct CDR3 sequences, more than 9% seen once. The time point here: blood at routine non-recurrence follow-up after resection. Sequencing covered unsorted whole RNA taken from tumor, nontumor lung or frozen PBMC. The sample in question was PBMCs, obtained at follow-up. The receptors shown here come from a male donor with early-stage non-small cell lung cancer.

The J gene is TRBJ1-6, the V gene TRBV7-9; unclear D gene. Looked up from germline, CDR1 is SEHNR and CDR2 is FQNEAQ (reference sequence). The CDR3 contains 13 residues. Trimming took 5 bases from V and 11 from J, leaving 13 bases between them. This CDR3 reads CASSLDGLPPLHF. The CDR3 DNA reads as TGTGCCAGCAGCCTTGATGGCTTACCACCCCTCCACTTT. The full variable domain, with the rest looked up from reference TRBV7-9 and TRBJ1-6, is DTGVSQNPRHKITKRGQNVTFRCDPISEHNRLYWYRQTLGQGPEFLTYFQNEAQLEKSRLLSDRFSAERPKGSFSTLEIQRTEQGDSAMYLCASSLDGLPPLHFGNGTRLTVT.

This clonotype turned up a few times. The chain couples TRBV20-1 to TRBJ1-4; no clear D. The CDR3 runs to 12 residues. CDR1 and CDR2 (germline): DFQATT, SNEGSKA (reference sequence). Between the trimmed V and J ends, which lost 8 bases and 4 bases, there was a span of 11 bases. As DNA, the CDR3 is TGCAGTCTTGGACGGGATAATGAAAAACTGTTTTTT. Protein product: CSLGRDNEKLFF.